This TCR beta chain was sequenced in a study of T cell changes during pregnancy in multiple sclerosis. V lost 1 base and J lost 5, with 8 bases in between. The CDR3 spans 13 residues. CDR1 is SGHVS and CDR2 is FQNEAQ in the germline V gene. Repertoires were generated with immunoSEQ multiplex PCR, while TCRdb's copy carries only in-frame clones and drops some. The sample lists tens of thousands of clones, about 91% occurring once. The chain carries TRBV7-8 and TRBJ1-2; a possible D gene is TRBD1 (5 bases). This TCR was sampled from a female donor with multiple sclerosis, enrolled in a pregnancy study. Sequenced material: peripheral blood, taken after pregnancy. CDR3 in amino acids: CASSLGGGYGYTF. The CDR3 bases are TGTGCCAGCAGCTTAGGGGGGGGGTATGGCTACACCTTC.